This is a list of T cell receptor beta chains from one sample in a study of cytomegalovirus exposure and HLA in healthy donors. The protocol was immunoSEQ multiplex PCR, while the TCRdb copy is restricted to in-frame clones and leaves out a portion. There are about 120,000 clones in the sample; roughly 80% occur only once, and 2.7% lies in the top ten. Sequencing was carried out using PBMCs. All receptors come from a woman in her 40s in good health and CMV-seropositive. Each CDR3 is given with its conserved first and last residue. Each record gives: V gene, J gene, clone size, D gene, CDR3 protein, CDR3 DNA. D genes are given only for firm matches. Not all rows give a size; the values are once, few, many and, for expanded clones, a class.

V: TRBV19; J: TRBJ1-5; size: -; D: -; CDR3: CASSTGFQQPQHF; DNA: TGTGCCAGTAGTACCGGGTTCCAGCAGCCCCAGCATTTT
V: TRBV7-8; J: TRBJ2-6; size: -; D: -; CDR3: CASSYTGSVGANVLTF; DNA: TGTGCCAGCAGCTACACAGGGTCGGTTGGGGCCAACGTCCTGACTTTC
V: TRBV7-9; J: TRBJ1-2; size: -; D: -; CDR3: CASRGFTGFGYTF; DNA: TGTGCCAGCAGGGGATTTACAGGTTTCGGCTACACCTTC
V: TRBV7-3; J: TRBJ2-3; size: -; D: -; CDR3: CASSLTPEDTQYF; DNA: TGTGCCAGCAGCTTAACGCCTGAGGATACGCAGTATTTT
V: TRBV4-1; J: TRBJ2-2; size: -; D: TRBD2; CDR3: CASSQDQRGGPTGELFF; DNA: TGCGCCAGCAGCCAAGATCAGAGGGGAGGGCCCACCGGGGAGCTGTTTTTT
V: TRBV29-1; J: TRBJ2-5; size: -; D: -; CDR3: CSVDGGETQYF; DNA: TGCAGCGTTGATGGGGGCGAGACCCAGTACTTC
V: TRBV6-5; J: TRBJ1-3; size: -; D: -; CDR3: CASGGGDRNTIYF; DNA: TGTGCCAGCGGTGGAGGGGACCGAAACACCATATATTTT
V: TRBV6-1; J: TRBJ2-7; size: -; D: -; CDR3: CASRPTLYEQYF; DNA: TGTGCCAGCAGGCCGACTCTCTACGAGCAGTACTTC
V: TRBV19; J: TRBJ2-7; size: -; D: TRBD2; CDR3: CASSIGLAGDEQYF; DNA: TGTGCCAGTAGTATAGGGCTAGCGGGAGACGAGCAGTACTTC
V: TRBV6-4; J: TRBJ2-3; size: few; D: -; CDR3: CASSDSLASDTQYF; DNA: TGTGCCAGCAGTGACTCACTAGCCTCAGATACGCAGTATTTT
V: TRBV12-5; J: TRBJ2-1; size: -; D: -; CDR3: CASGPGYEQFF; DNA: TGTGCTAGTGGACCAGGGTATGAGCAGTTCTTC
V: TRBV2; J: TRBJ1-1; size: -; D: TRBD1; CDR3: CASLLGGQGGLNTEAFF; DNA: TGTGCCAGCCTCCTGGGGGGACAGGGAGGGTTGAACACTGAAGCTTTCTTT
V: TRBV4-3; J: TRBJ2-7; size: -; D: TRBD2; CDR3: CASSTSGLGYEQYF; DNA: TGCGCCAGCAGTACTAGCGGGCTAGGGTACGAGCAGTACTTC
V: TRBV7-6; J: TRBJ2-3; size: -; D: TRBD2; CDR3: CASSSSGRTDTQYF; DNA: TGTGCCAGCAGCTCTAGCGGGAGAACAGATACGCAGTATTTT
V: TRBV19; J: TRBJ1-6; size: -; D: -; CDR3: CASSPLQWDNRPLHF; DNA: TGTGCCAGTAGCCCTCTTCAGTGGGACAACCGCCCCCTCCACTTT
V: TRBV19; J: TRBJ1-4; size: few; D: -; CDR3: CASIGDVNEKLFF; DNA: TGTGCCAGTATAGGGGATGTTAATGAAAAACTGTTTTTT
V: TRBV4-1; J: TRBJ2-1; size: -; D: TRBD2; CDR3: CASSVSGTTNAHNEQFF; DNA: TGCGCCAGCAGCGTCTCCGGGACTACAAACGCACACAATGAGCAGTTCTTC
V: TRBV2; J: TRBJ1-2; size: -; D: -; CDR3: CASTNSNYGYTF; DNA: TGTGCCAGCACAAACAGTAACTATGGCTACACCTTC
V: TRBV12-5; J: TRBJ1-1; size: -; D: TRBD1; CDR3: CASGPRQGLGTEAFF; DNA: TGTGCTAGTGGTCCCCGACAGGGTCTTGGCACTGAAGCTTTCTTT
V: TRBV29-1; J: TRBJ2-5; size: -; D: -; CDR3: CSGSGAQETQYF; DNA: TGCAGCGGCTCGGGAGCGCAAGAGACCCAGTACTTC
V: TRBV23-1; J: TRBJ1-4; size: once; D: TRBD1; CDR3: CASSQSWDREDEKLFF; DNA: TGCGCCAGCAGTCAATCGTGGGACAGGGAGGATGAAAAACTGTTTTTT
V: TRBV13; J: TRBJ2-3; size: -; D: -; CDR3: CASSLREDTQYF; DNA: TGTGCCAGCAGCTTACGGGAAGATACGCAGTATTTT
V: TRBV6-1; J: TRBJ1-5; size: -; D: TRBD1; CDR3: CASTDRGREQPQHF; DNA: TGTGCCAGCACTGACAGGGGAAGGGAGCAGCCCCAGCATTTT
V: TRBV7-9; J: TRBJ2-2; size: -; D: -; CDR3: CASSLLFASTGELFF; DNA: TGTGCCAGCAGCTTGCTCTTCGCGAGCACCGGGGAGCTGTTTTTT
V: TRBV4-1; J: TRBJ2-3; size: -; D: TRBD2; CDR3: CASSLGLAATDTQYF; DNA: TGCGCCAGCAGCCTCGGGCTAGCGGCAACAGATACGCAGTATTTT
V: TRBV10-2; J: TRBJ2-2; size: few; D: -; CDR3: CASSERGTHNPGELFF; DNA: TGCGCCAGCAGTGAGAGGGGGACCCATAATCCCGGGGAGCTGTTTTTT
V: TRBV19; J: TRBJ2-3; size: -; D: TRBD2; CDR3: CASSRNSGTSGTDTQYF; DNA: TGTGCCAGTAGTCGAAACTCCGGGACTAGCGGCACAGATACGCAGTATTTT
V: TRBV29-1; J: TRBJ2-7; size: -; D: TRBD1; CDR3: CSAGQGLPYEQYF; DNA: TGCAGCGCCGGACAGGGGTTACCCTACGAGCAGTACTTC
V: TRBV19; J: TRBJ2-1; size: -; D: -; CDR3: CASSLRLLYNEQFF; DNA: TGTGCCAGTAGCCTACGACTACTCTACAATGAGCAGTTCTTC
V: TRBV7-6; J: TRBJ2-2; size: -; D: TRBD2; CDR3: CASSPGLAGTGELFF; DNA: TGTGCCAGCAGCCCGGGACTAGCGGGAACCGGGGAGCTGTTTTTT
V: TRBV11-2; J: TRBJ1-6; size: -; D: -; CDR3: CASSLPDNSPLHF; DNA: TGTGCCAGCAGCTTACCGGATAATTCACCCCTCCACTTT
V: TRBV5-1; J: TRBJ2-5; size: -; D: -; CDR3: CASSLGGTSQETQYF; DNA: TGCGCCAGCAGCTTGGGAGGGACTTCTCAAGAGACCCAGTACTTC
V: TRBV7-2; J: TRBJ2-7; size: -; D: TRBD2; CDR3: CASSPGLVGYEQYF; DNA: TGTGCCAGCAGCCCGGGACTAGTGGGATACGAGCAGTACTTC
V: TRBV10-3; J: TRBJ1-3; size: -; D: -; CDR3: CAISEQVLSGNTIYF; DNA: TGTGCCATCAGCGAACAGGTTCTCTCTGGAAACACCATATATTTT
V: TRBV27; J: TRBJ1-2; size: -; D: -; CDR3: CASSNFKGAQGYTF; DNA: TGTGCCAGCAGTAACTTTAAAGGGGCGCAAGGCTACACCTTC
V: TRBV10-3; J: TRBJ1-4; size: -; D: -; CDR3: CAINRGREEKLFF; DNA: TGTGCCATCAATCGGGGGAGAGAGGAAAAACTGTTTTTT
V: TRBV27; J: TRBJ2-3; size: -; D: TRBD2; CDR3: CASSFAKSSGFTDTQYF; DNA: TGTGCCAGCAGTTTTGCTAAGTCTAGCGGCTTCACAGATACGCAGTATTTT
V: TRBV7-8; J: TRBJ1-2; size: -; D: TRBD1; CDR3: CASSLQSGTGGNYGYTF; DNA: TGTGCCAGCAGCTTACAATCCGGGACAGGGGGCAACTATGGCTACACCTTC
V: TRBV27; J: TRBJ2-7; size: once; D: TRBD1; CDR3: CASSLGQGLSYEQYF; DNA: TGTGCCAGCAGCCTCGGACAGGGGCTCTCCTACGAGCAGTACTTC
V: TRBV5-6; J: TRBJ2-3; size: -; D: TRBD2; CDR3: CASRISGGDTQYF; DNA: TGTGCCAGCAGGATCAGCGGGGGGGATACGCAGTATTTT
V: TRBV7-8; J: TRBJ1-1; size: -; D: TRBD1; CDR3: CASSKGQTNTEAFF; DNA: TGTGCCAGCAGCAAGGGACAGACGAACACTGAAGCTTTCTTT
V: TRBV5-4; J: TRBJ2-1; size: -; D: -; CDR3: CASSLTGRSYNEQFF; DNA: TGTGCCAGCAGCCTGACTGGGAGATCATACAATGAGCAGTTCTTC
V: TRBV6-5; J: TRBJ1-2; size: -; D: -; CDR3: CASSYSYPGVDDGYTF; DNA: TGTGCCAGCAGTTACTCTTACCCCGGGGTAGATGACGGCTACACCTTC
V: TRBV15; J: TRBJ1-2; size: -; D: -; CDR3: CATSRDWRGGVYGYTF; DNA: TGTGCCACCAGCAGAGATTGGCGCGGGGGTGTCTATGGCTACACCTTC
V: TRBV29-1; J: TRBJ2-3; size: -; D: TRBD2; CDR3: CSVSGVTSGIVDTQYF; DNA: TGCAGCGTGTCCGGAGTGACTAGCGGGATTGTAGATACGCAGTATTTT
V: TRBV27; J: TRBJ2-5; size: -; D: -; CDR3: CASSPRGETQYF; DNA: TGTGCCAGCAGTCCTCGGGGTGAGACCCAGTACTTC